This entry lists 11 T cell receptor beta chains sequenced from one sample in a study of radiotherapy plus CTLA-4 blockade in lung cancer (dated by TCRdb to between 2017 and 2018). Library prep was done by the immunoSEQ multiplex PCR assay. TCRdb took this table from immuneACCESS and kept in-frame rearrangements with V and J called. Such tables lack part of the clones; where checked against another copy, unresolved V genes explain under half of the gap, and the rest is unexplained. In all, the sample holds fewer than 65,000 clones, and almost 85% of those were seen once. The ten largest clones capture 6% to 7.5% of the sample. Sequenced material: peripheral blood, taken from a patient treated with radiotherapy plus ipilimumab. The receptors here all came from a human donor with non-small cell lung cancer whose response to radiotherapy plus ipilimumab could not be evaluated.

The chain employs TRBV28 and TRBJ2-3; 11 nucleotides line up with TRBD2. Germline CDR1 reads MDHEN; CDR2 reads SYDVKM. V lost 5 bases to trimming and J lost 2 bases; unmatched junction nucleotides: 6. The CDR3 totals 16 residues. The CDR3 DNA follows: TGTGCCAGCAGTCCATGGGGACTAGCGGTCACAGATACGCAGTATTTT. Translating gives CASSPWGLAVTDTQYF.

V is TRBV19 and J is TRBJ1-3; D ambiguous. The CDR3 is made up of 19 amino acids. The germline V gene has CDR1 LNHDA and CDR2 SQIVND (reference sequence). Trimming pared 6 bases from V and 1 base from J, leaving 25 bases between. The CDR3 nucleotides are TGTGCCAGTAGCGTTCCTAGCACTCCCCTCTCTGGATCTGGAAACACCATATATTTT. Residues: CASSVPSTPLSGSGNTIYF.

The sample holds a few counts of this clone. The V call is TRBV18, the J call TRBJ1-5; 7 positions match TRBD1. The germline V gene encodes CDR1 KGHSH and CDR2 LQKENI. The CDR3 totals 16 residues. V gave up 4 bases and J gave up 4 bases; unmatched junction bases: 10. The CDR3: CASSLDRVSGNQPQHF. In nucleotides, the CDR3 is TGTGCCAGCTCACTTGACAGGGTCAGCGGTAATCAGCCCCAGCATTTT.

V and J are TRBV5-4 and TRBJ1-3; 10 bases fit TRBD1. The CDR3 covers 16 residues. Per the germline V gene, CDR1 is SGHNT and CDR2 is YYREEE (reference sequence). Trimming took 3 bases from V and 2 from J; bases not matched to a gene: 5. The CDR3 sequence: CASSSGQGRAGNTIYF. In nucleotides, the CDR3 is TGTGCCAGCAGCTCGGGACAGGGGAGAGCTGGAAACACCATATATTTT.

The CDR3 nucleotides are TGTGCCAGCTCACCAAACTGGAACAGGAACACTGAAGCTTTCTTT. This translates into CASSPNWNRNTEAFF. The J gene is TRBJ1-1, the V gene TRBV18; D gene unclear. The CDR3 length is 15 residues. V was pared by 2 bases and J by 1 base, with 11 bases between. The germline gives CDR1 KGHSH, CDR2 LQKENI.

CDR3 residues: CSANPGYEQYF. CDR3 nucleotide sequence: TGCAGTGCTAACCCGGGGTACGAGCAGTACTTC. The V call is TRBV20-1, the J call TRBJ2-7; TRBD2 might be the D (5 bases). The V and J ends lost 4 bases and 4 bases respectively, with 8 bases between them. The CDR3 is made up of 11 amino acids. Germline loops: CDR1 DFQATT, CDR2 SNEGSKA (reference sequence).

The chain carries TRBV7-2 and TRBJ1-1; possibly TRBD1 for D (6 bases). The CDR3 is 14 residues long. The ends were cut back, 5 bases at V and 1 base at J, with 11 bases in the middle. The germline CDR1 and CDR2 sequences are SGHTA and FQGNSA. The CDR3 DNA reads as TGTGCCAGCAGCCCACGAGGGGGGAACACTGAAGCTTTCTTT. This encodes CASSPRGGNTEAFF.

The chain has TRBV5-6 and TRBJ1-2; no definite D call. CDR3 size: 12 residues. V was cut by 2 bases and J by 7 bases, with 9 bases left in between. The germline gives CDR1 SGHDT, CDR2 YYEEEE. CDR3 bases: TGTGCCAGCAGCTTAATGGCGGGTGGCTACACCTTC. Amino acids: CASSLMAGGYTF.

J is TRBJ1-1 and V is TRBV30; a possible D gene is TRBD1 (5 bases). V shed 0 bases and J shed 4 bases, with 9 bases lying between them. CDR1 and CDR2 from the germline V gene are GTSNPN and SVGIG (reference sequence). The CDR3 has 13 residues. CDR3 loop: CAWSVRGSTEAFF. CDR3 nucleotides: TGTGCCTGGAGTGTAAGGGGCAGCACTGAAGCTTTCTTT.

The rearrangement links TRBV28 to TRBJ2-4; possibly TRBD1 for D (5 bases). The CDR3 is 16 residues long. V was cut by 1 base and J by 6 bases, with 16 bases left in between. Germline CDR1 is MDHEN and CDR2 is SYDVKM. The CDR3 bases are TGTGCCAGCAGTTTATATGGGGCAGGGAACGTAAACATTCAGTACTTC. This translates into CASSLYGAGNVNIQYF.

The chain has TRBV9 and TRBJ2-1, with D possibly TRBD2 on 6 matching bases. Trimming removed 0 bases at V and 12 bases at J, with 13 bases between. The CDR3 runs to 13 residues. Germline V lookup: CDR1 SGDLS, CDR2 YYNGEE. In nucleotides, the CDR3 is TGTGCCAGCAGCGTAGACCCCGGGAGAGGGCAGTTCTTC. This codes for CASSVDPGRGQFF. The variable domain in full, completed from reference TRBV9 and TRBJ2-1, reads DSGVTQTPKHLITATGQRVTLRCSPRSGDLSVYWYQQSLDQGLQFLIQYYNGEERAKGNILERFSAQQFPDLHSELNLSSLELGDSALYFCASSVDPGRGQFFGPGTRLTVL.